This T cell receptor beta chain was documented in a study of chemoradiotherapy in HPV16-positive cancers. The sample holds a few counts of this clone. Its specificity is not known. Whole-study findings and limits: Candidate HPV-specific clones and E7-related TCR motifs grew in tumor during treatment. HPV-specific T cells were functionally defined from only a couple of HPV16-positive patients.

Trimming pared 4 bases from V and 2 bases from J, leaving 12 bases between. The germline V gene encodes CDR1 LNHNV and CDR2 YYDKDF (reference sequence). The CDR3 spans 14 residues. Assay used: immunoSEQ multiplex PCR; TCRdb lists only in-frame clones, some missing. The data contain some 5,900 clones, 65% to 80% of them singletons. The receptor was derived from a human donor with HPV-associated anogenital cancer. The rearrangement links TRBV15 to TRBJ2-7; possible D gene TRBD1, 5 bases. The input for sequencing was tumor tissue, taken from a patient who underwent chemoradiotherapy. The CDR3: CATSIRAVPYEQYF. In DNA form, the CDR3 reads TGTGCCACCAGCATCAGGGCTGTACCCTACGAGCAGTACTTC. The full variable domain, rest sourced from reference TRBV15 and TRBJ2-7, is DAMVIQNPRYQVTQFGKPVTLSCSQTLNHNVMYWYQQKSSQAPKLLFHYYDKDFNNEADTPDNFQSRRPNTSFCFLDIRSPGLGDTAMYLCATSIRAVPYEQYFGPGTRLTVT.